A selection of T cell receptor beta chains follows, all from one sample in a study of blood T cells in healthy people across ages. One entry per CDR3 protein, called by TCRdb with MiXCR from the 5' RACE reads. The sample has under 1,000,000 distinct CDR3 sequences; about half are singletons. The sample consisted of blood. All receptors derive from a man older than 75 in good health. Each CDR3 is given with its conserved first and last residue. The D gene is left open where the match is weak. The size of a clone is reported for some rows only, either as once, few or many, or as a class for expanded clones.

D gene: TRBD1
V gene: TRBV24-1
CDR3 length: 16
clone size: .
J gene: TRBJ1-5
CDR3 DNA: TGTGCCACCAGTGGCCGAGACAGGGTTGGGAGTCAGCCCCAGCATTTT
CDR3 protein: CATSGRDRVGSQPQHF

D gene: .
V gene: TRBV20-1
CDR3 length: 15
clone size: .
J gene: TRBJ2-1
CDR3 DNA: TGCAGTGCCCGCGCACCGGGATCGGGGATCAATGAGCAGTTCTTC
CDR3 protein: CSARAPGSGINEQFF

D gene: .
V gene: TRBV12-3/TRBV12-4
CDR3 length: 13
clone size: .
J gene: TRBJ1-2
CDR3 DNA: TGTGCCAGCAGCCGGACAGAGGGCTATTGCTACACCTTC
CDR3 protein: CASSRTEGYCYTF

D gene: TRBD2
V gene: TRBV28
CDR3 length: 16
clone size: .
J gene: TRBJ2-1
CDR3 DNA: TGTGCCAGCAGTTTAATGTCGGGAGGGCCCTTCAATGAGCAGTTCTTC
CDR3 protein: CASSLMSGGPFNEQFF

D gene: .
V gene: TRBV6-1
CDR3 length: 18
clone size: .
J gene: TRBJ2-3
CDR3 DNA: TGTGCCAGCAGTGAACCCTGGGACGGCGACTATAGCAATCAGCCCCAGTATTTT
CDR3 protein: CASSEPWDGDYSNQPQYF

D gene: TRBD2
V gene: TRBV20-1
CDR3 length: 17
clone size: .
J gene: TRBJ2-1
CDR3 DNA: TGCAGTGCTGGAGTCGGGGGCGGGAGGGCAAAAGTCGATGAGCAGTTCTTC
CDR3 protein: CSAGVGGGRAKVDEQFF

D gene: .
V gene: TRBV18
CDR3 length: 14
clone size: .
J gene: TRBJ2-7
CDR3 DNA: TGTGCCAGCTCACCACGACCCCAAACCCACGAGCAGTACTTC
CDR3 protein: CASSPRPQTHEQYF

D gene: .
V gene: TRBV21-1
CDR3 length: 15
clone size: .
J gene: TRBJ1-4
CDR3 DNA: TGTGCCAGCAACCGAACACAGGGGTCCGATGAAAAACTGTTTTTT
CDR3 protein: CASNRTQGSDEKLFF

D gene: TRBD2
V gene: TRBV5-1
CDR3 length: 18
clone size: .
J gene: TRBJ2-1
CDR3 DNA: TGCGCCAGCAGACCGGGCGGACTAGCGGGAGGAGAATACAATGAGCAGTTCTTC
CDR3 protein: CASRPGGLAGGEYNEQFF

D gene: TRBD2
V gene: TRBV7-2
CDR3 length: 18
clone size: .
J gene: TRBJ2-1
CDR3 DNA: TGTGCCGGCAGCTTAGGTCCTAGCGGGAGTGTGGGGTACAATGAGCAGTTCTTC
CDR3 protein: CAGSLGPSGSVGYNEQFF

D gene: .
V gene: TRBV24-1
CDR3 length: 16
clone size: once
J gene: TRBJ2-5
CDR3 DNA: TGTGCCACCAGTGATTTGCGGGGATTGGGAGAAGAGGCCCAGTACTTC
CDR3 protein: CATSDLRGLGEEAQYF

D gene: .
V gene: TRBV6-2/TRBV6-3
CDR3 length: 12
clone size: many
J gene: TRBJ2-1
CDR3 DNA: TGTGCCAGCAGTCCATACTACAATGAGCAGTTCTTC
CDR3 protein: CASSPYYNEQFF

D gene: TRBD2
V gene: TRBV7-2
CDR3 length: 17
clone size: few
J gene: TRBJ2-1
CDR3 DNA: TGTGCCAGCAGCTTATCCTCCGGGACTAGCGGGAGGAATGAGCAGTTCTTC
CDR3 protein: CASSLSSGTSGRNEQFF

D gene: .
V gene: TRBV12-3/TRBV12-4
CDR3 length: 15
clone size: many
J gene: TRBJ2-1
CDR3 DNA: TGTGCCAGCAAAGGCAAGGGGGTAGAGTTATATGAGCAGTTCTTC
CDR3 protein: CASKGKGVELYEQFF

D gene: .
V gene: TRBV24-1
CDR3 length: 16
clone size: few
J gene: TRBJ2-1
CDR3 DNA: TGTGCCACCAGTGATTTGGCTGCGGGGATCGTCAATGAGCAGTTCTTC
CDR3 protein: CATSDLAAGIVNEQFF

D gene: .
V gene: TRBV24-1
CDR3 length: 13
clone size: .
J gene: TRBJ2-7
CDR3 DNA: TGTGCCACCAGTGACGACGCAGGACACGAGCAGTACTTC
CDR3 protein: CATSDDAGHEQYF

D gene: TRBD2
V gene: TRBV12-3/TRBV12-4
CDR3 length: 16
clone size: .
J gene: TRBJ2-3
CDR3 DNA: TGTGCCAGCAGTCCCTGGACTAGCGGGGTCACAGATACGCAGTATTTT
CDR3 protein: CASSPWTSGVTDTQYF

D gene: .
V gene: TRBV6-6
CDR3 length: 13
clone size: .
J gene: TRBJ1-2
CDR3 DNA: TGTGCCAGCAGTTACGGGGGGGTTGATGGCGACACCTTC
CDR3 protein: CASSYGGVDGDTF

D gene: .
V gene: TRBV5-6
CDR3 length: 14
clone size: many
J gene: TRBJ2-1
CDR3 DNA: TGTGCCAGCAGTTTATACAGCTCCTACAATGAGCAGTTCTTC
CDR3 protein: CASSLYSSYNEQFF

D gene: .
V gene: TRBV11-3
CDR3 length: 15
clone size: few
J gene: TRBJ2-4
CDR3 DNA: TGTGCCAGCAGCTCAGGACCGATTTCCAAAAACATTCAGTACTTC
CDR3 protein: CASSSGPISKNIQYF

D gene: TRBD2
V gene: TRBV20-1
CDR3 length: 13
clone size: few
J gene: TRBJ2-7
CDR3 DNA: TGCAGTGCCCGGACTAGCGGGAACAACGAGCAGTACTTC
CDR3 protein: CSARTSGNNEQYF

D gene: .
V gene: TRBV5-1
CDR3 length: 13
clone size: many
J gene: TRBJ2-1
CDR3 DNA: TGTGCCAGCAGCTTAGGACAGTCCAATGAGCAGTTCTTC
CDR3 protein: CASSLGQSNEQFF

D gene: TRBD2
V gene: TRBV9
CDR3 length: 15
clone size: .
J gene: TRBJ2-1
CDR3 DNA: TGTGCCAGCAGCATACTAGCGGGAGGGCCGGATGAGCAGTTCTTC
CDR3 protein: CASSILAGGPDEQFF

D gene: TRBD2
V gene: TRBV6-6
CDR3 length: 14
clone size: few
J gene: TRBJ2-7
CDR3 DNA: TGTGCCAGCGGGCGGACTAGCGGGAGCTACGAGCAGTACTTC
CDR3 protein: CASGRTSGSYEQYF

D gene: TRBD2
V gene: TRBV28
CDR3 length: 12
clone size: .
J gene: TRBJ2-1
CDR3 DNA: TGTGCCAGCAGTCTAGCGGCTCAGGGGCAGTTCTTC
CDR3 protein: CASSLAAQGQFF

D gene: .
V gene: TRBV12-3/TRBV12-4
CDR3 length: 13
clone size: .
J gene: TRBJ2-1
CDR3 DNA: TGTGCCAGCAGCTGGGACTTGCTCAATGAGCAGTTCTTC
CDR3 protein: CASSWDLLNEQFF

D gene: .
V gene: TRBV6-6
CDR3 length: 13
clone size: .
J gene: TRBJ1-5
CDR3 DNA: TGTGCCAGCACCGCAATGAGCAATCAGCCCCAGCATTTT
CDR3 protein: CASTAMSNQPQHF

D gene: .
V gene: TRBV7-9
CDR3 length: 17
clone size: .
J gene: TRBJ2-6
CDR3 DNA: TGTGCCAGCAGCTTAAGAGGGACGGATTCTGGGGCCAACGTCCTGACTTTC
CDR3 protein: CASSLRGTDSGANVLTF

D gene: TRBD2
V gene: TRBV27
CDR3 length: 13
clone size: few
J gene: TRBJ2-7
CDR3 DNA: TGTGCCAGCAGTTGGCGGGAGGCCTACGAGCAGTACTTC
CDR3 protein: CASSWREAYEQYF

D gene: .
V gene: TRBV20-1
CDR3 length: 13
clone size: .
J gene: TRBJ2-3
CDR3 DNA: TGCAGTGCCCTGGAGTTGAGCACAGATACGCAGTATTTT
CDR3 protein: CSALELSTDTQYF

D gene: .
V gene: TRBV10-3
CDR3 length: 13
clone size: .
J gene: TRBJ2-5
CDR3 DNA: TGTGCCATCAGTGAAGTCCGGGAAGAGACCCAGTACTTC
CDR3 protein: CAISEVREETQYF

D gene: .
V gene: TRBV5-1
CDR3 length: 14
clone size: .
J gene: TRBJ1-1
CDR3 DNA: TGCGCCAGCAGGCCCACCAATGGTGACGCTGAAGCTTTCTTT
CDR3 protein: CASRPTNGDAEAFF

D gene: .
V gene: TRBV20-1
CDR3 length: 13
clone size: few
J gene: TRBJ2-3
CDR3 DNA: TGCAGTGCTGGTATGAGCCACACAGATACGCAGTATTTT
CDR3 protein: CSAGMSHTDTQYF

D gene: .
V gene: TRBV29-1
CDR3 length: 14
clone size: few
J gene: TRBJ2-3
CDR3 DNA: TGCAGCGTCGCGACTAGAATGGGCACAGATACGCAGTATTTT
CDR3 protein: CSVATRMGTDTQYF

D gene: .
V gene: TRBV29-1
CDR3 length: 13
clone size: many
J gene: TRBJ2-7
CDR3 DNA: TGCAGCGTTGACGGGGCAGGGGCTGGCGAGCAGTACTTC
CDR3 protein: CSVDGAGAGEQYF

D gene: .
V gene: TRBV29-1
CDR3 length: 13
clone size: .
J gene: TRBJ2-3
CDR3 DNA: TGCAGCGTTGAACAGGGGATCACAGATACGCAGTATTTT
CDR3 protein: CSVEQGITDTQYF

D gene: TRBD2
V gene: TRBV11-1
CDR3 length: 17
clone size: .
J gene: TRBJ2-1
CDR3 DNA: TGTGCCAGCAGCTTATCGCAGGCCGTGACTAGCGGCTACGAGCAGTTCTTC
CDR3 protein: CASSLSQAVTSGYEQFF

D gene: TRBD2
V gene: TRBV20-1
CDR3 length: 17
clone size: few
J gene: TRBJ2-7
CDR3 DNA: TGCAGTGCTAGAGGGGCTAGCGGGGGTATGAGCTCCTACGAGCAGTACTTC
CDR3 protein: CSARGASGGMSSYEQYF

D gene: .
V gene: TRBV28
CDR3 length: 14
clone size: .
J gene: TRBJ2-1
CDR3 DNA: TGTGCCAGCAGTTTCTCGGACAGCTACAATGAGCAGTTCTTC
CDR3 protein: CASSFSDSYNEQFF

D gene: .
V gene: TRBV20-1
CDR3 length: 13
clone size: .
J gene: TRBJ1-2
CDR3 DNA: TGCAGTGCCCCTGGAAGGGACATCTATGGCTACACCTTC
CDR3 protein: CSAPGRDIYGYTF

D gene: .
V gene: TRBV12-3/TRBV12-4
CDR3 length: 18
clone size: .
J gene: TRBJ2-1
CDR3 DNA: TGTGCCAGCAGTCGAGATGCCCGACTTAGGAGCTCCTACAATGAGCAGTTCTTC
CDR3 protein: CASSRDARLRSSYNEQFF

D gene: TRBD1
V gene: TRBV13
CDR3 length: 18
clone size: .
J gene: TRBJ2-7
CDR3 DNA: TGTGCCAGCAGCTCCGGGACAGGGGTCCCGGACGTCCACTACGAGCAGTACTTC
CDR3 protein: CASSSGTGVPDVHYEQYF

D gene: TRBD2
V gene: TRBV20-1
CDR3 length: 14
clone size: .
J gene: TRBJ2-7
CDR3 DNA: TGCAGTGCTAGATCCGGGACTATTATCCACGAGCAGTACTTC
CDR3 protein: CSARSGTIIHEQYF

D gene: .
V gene: TRBV7-2
CDR3 length: 15
clone size: few
J gene: TRBJ2-5
CDR3 DNA: TGTGCCAGCAGCTTAGCCGCAGTCCCTAAAGAGACCCAGTACTTC
CDR3 protein: CASSLAAVPKETQYF

D gene: .
V gene: TRBV2
CDR3 length: 15
clone size: few
J gene: TRBJ2-2
CDR3 DNA: TGTGCCAGCAGTCCTTTCGGGGGAGGCACCGGGGAGCTGTTTTTT
CDR3 protein: CASSPFGGGTGELFF

D gene: .
V gene: TRBV12-3/TRBV12-4
CDR3 length: 14
clone size: few
J gene: TRBJ1-5
CDR3 DNA: TGTGCCAGCAGTTTAGGGGATAGGGGTCAGCCCCAGCATTTT
CDR3 protein: CASSLGDRGQPQHF

D gene: .
V gene: TRBV20-1
CDR3 length: 16
clone size: many
J gene: TRBJ2-3
CDR3 DNA: TGCAGTGCCCTGAGCTCCGCCGATTATACCACAGATACGCAGTATTTT
CDR3 protein: CSALSSADYTTDTQYF

D gene: .
V gene: TRBV29-1
CDR3 length: 12
clone size: once
J gene: TRBJ2-5
CDR3 DNA: TGCAGCGTTGGAGTAAGCGTCAATGAGCAGTACTTC
CDR3 protein: CSVGVSVNEQYF

D gene: TRBD2
V gene: TRBV6-5
CDR3 length: 14
clone size: many
J gene: TRBJ2-1
CDR3 DNA: TGTGCCAGCAGTTTGACTAGCGGTCGCAATGAGCAGTTCTTC
CDR3 protein: CASSLTSGRNEQFF

D gene: .
V gene: TRBV29-1
CDR3 length: 15
clone size: .
J gene: TRBJ1-2
CDR3 DNA: TGCAGCGTTGATTGGAGTGGGCAGGGTTATAGTGGCTACACCTTC
CDR3 protein: CSVDWSGQGYSGYTF

D gene: .
V gene: TRBV4-1
CDR3 length: 13
clone size: .
J gene: TRBJ2-7
CDR3 DNA: TGCGCCAGCAGCCCGACTACCTACTACGAGCAGTACTTC
CDR3 protein: CASSPTTYYEQYF

D gene: .
V gene: TRBV29-1
CDR3 length: 11
clone size: few
J gene: TRBJ1-1
CDR3 DNA: TGCAGCGTTCACACGAACACTGAAGCTTTCTTT
CDR3 protein: CSVHTNTEAFF

D gene: TRBD2
V gene: TRBV19
CDR3 length: 16
clone size: .
J gene: TRBJ2-1
CDR3 DNA: TGTGCCAGTAGTATAGGGGGACTAGCGGGAGTCGATGAGCAGTTCTTC
CDR3 protein: CASSIGGLAGVDEQFF

D gene: TRBD2
V gene: TRBV28
CDR3 length: 15
clone size: .
J gene: TRBJ2-5
CDR3 DNA: TGTGCCAGCAGATTTATAGCGGGGGCGCAAGAGACCCAGTACTTC
CDR3 protein: CASRFIAGAQETQYF

D gene: TRBD1
V gene: TRBV29-1
CDR3 length: 16
clone size: once
J gene: TRBJ2-1
CDR3 DNA: TGCAGCGTTCCCACCGGGACAGGGTCCTCCTACAATGAGCAGTTCTTC
CDR3 protein: CSVPTGTGSSYNEQFF